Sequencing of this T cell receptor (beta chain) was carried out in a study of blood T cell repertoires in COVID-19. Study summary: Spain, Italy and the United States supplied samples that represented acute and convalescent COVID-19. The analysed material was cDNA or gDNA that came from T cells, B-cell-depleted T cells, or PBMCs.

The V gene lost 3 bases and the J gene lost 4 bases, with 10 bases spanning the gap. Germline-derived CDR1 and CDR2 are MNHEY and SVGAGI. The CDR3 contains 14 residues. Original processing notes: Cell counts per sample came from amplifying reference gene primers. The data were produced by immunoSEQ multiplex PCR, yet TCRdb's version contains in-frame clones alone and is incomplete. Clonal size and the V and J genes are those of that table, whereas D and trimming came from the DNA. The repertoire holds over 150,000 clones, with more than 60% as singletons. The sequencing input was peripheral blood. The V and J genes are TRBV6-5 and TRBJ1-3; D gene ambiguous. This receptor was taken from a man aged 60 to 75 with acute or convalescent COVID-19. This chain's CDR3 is CASSYRETGNTIYF. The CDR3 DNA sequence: TGTGCCAGCAGTTATCGGGAAACGGGAAACACCATATATTTT.